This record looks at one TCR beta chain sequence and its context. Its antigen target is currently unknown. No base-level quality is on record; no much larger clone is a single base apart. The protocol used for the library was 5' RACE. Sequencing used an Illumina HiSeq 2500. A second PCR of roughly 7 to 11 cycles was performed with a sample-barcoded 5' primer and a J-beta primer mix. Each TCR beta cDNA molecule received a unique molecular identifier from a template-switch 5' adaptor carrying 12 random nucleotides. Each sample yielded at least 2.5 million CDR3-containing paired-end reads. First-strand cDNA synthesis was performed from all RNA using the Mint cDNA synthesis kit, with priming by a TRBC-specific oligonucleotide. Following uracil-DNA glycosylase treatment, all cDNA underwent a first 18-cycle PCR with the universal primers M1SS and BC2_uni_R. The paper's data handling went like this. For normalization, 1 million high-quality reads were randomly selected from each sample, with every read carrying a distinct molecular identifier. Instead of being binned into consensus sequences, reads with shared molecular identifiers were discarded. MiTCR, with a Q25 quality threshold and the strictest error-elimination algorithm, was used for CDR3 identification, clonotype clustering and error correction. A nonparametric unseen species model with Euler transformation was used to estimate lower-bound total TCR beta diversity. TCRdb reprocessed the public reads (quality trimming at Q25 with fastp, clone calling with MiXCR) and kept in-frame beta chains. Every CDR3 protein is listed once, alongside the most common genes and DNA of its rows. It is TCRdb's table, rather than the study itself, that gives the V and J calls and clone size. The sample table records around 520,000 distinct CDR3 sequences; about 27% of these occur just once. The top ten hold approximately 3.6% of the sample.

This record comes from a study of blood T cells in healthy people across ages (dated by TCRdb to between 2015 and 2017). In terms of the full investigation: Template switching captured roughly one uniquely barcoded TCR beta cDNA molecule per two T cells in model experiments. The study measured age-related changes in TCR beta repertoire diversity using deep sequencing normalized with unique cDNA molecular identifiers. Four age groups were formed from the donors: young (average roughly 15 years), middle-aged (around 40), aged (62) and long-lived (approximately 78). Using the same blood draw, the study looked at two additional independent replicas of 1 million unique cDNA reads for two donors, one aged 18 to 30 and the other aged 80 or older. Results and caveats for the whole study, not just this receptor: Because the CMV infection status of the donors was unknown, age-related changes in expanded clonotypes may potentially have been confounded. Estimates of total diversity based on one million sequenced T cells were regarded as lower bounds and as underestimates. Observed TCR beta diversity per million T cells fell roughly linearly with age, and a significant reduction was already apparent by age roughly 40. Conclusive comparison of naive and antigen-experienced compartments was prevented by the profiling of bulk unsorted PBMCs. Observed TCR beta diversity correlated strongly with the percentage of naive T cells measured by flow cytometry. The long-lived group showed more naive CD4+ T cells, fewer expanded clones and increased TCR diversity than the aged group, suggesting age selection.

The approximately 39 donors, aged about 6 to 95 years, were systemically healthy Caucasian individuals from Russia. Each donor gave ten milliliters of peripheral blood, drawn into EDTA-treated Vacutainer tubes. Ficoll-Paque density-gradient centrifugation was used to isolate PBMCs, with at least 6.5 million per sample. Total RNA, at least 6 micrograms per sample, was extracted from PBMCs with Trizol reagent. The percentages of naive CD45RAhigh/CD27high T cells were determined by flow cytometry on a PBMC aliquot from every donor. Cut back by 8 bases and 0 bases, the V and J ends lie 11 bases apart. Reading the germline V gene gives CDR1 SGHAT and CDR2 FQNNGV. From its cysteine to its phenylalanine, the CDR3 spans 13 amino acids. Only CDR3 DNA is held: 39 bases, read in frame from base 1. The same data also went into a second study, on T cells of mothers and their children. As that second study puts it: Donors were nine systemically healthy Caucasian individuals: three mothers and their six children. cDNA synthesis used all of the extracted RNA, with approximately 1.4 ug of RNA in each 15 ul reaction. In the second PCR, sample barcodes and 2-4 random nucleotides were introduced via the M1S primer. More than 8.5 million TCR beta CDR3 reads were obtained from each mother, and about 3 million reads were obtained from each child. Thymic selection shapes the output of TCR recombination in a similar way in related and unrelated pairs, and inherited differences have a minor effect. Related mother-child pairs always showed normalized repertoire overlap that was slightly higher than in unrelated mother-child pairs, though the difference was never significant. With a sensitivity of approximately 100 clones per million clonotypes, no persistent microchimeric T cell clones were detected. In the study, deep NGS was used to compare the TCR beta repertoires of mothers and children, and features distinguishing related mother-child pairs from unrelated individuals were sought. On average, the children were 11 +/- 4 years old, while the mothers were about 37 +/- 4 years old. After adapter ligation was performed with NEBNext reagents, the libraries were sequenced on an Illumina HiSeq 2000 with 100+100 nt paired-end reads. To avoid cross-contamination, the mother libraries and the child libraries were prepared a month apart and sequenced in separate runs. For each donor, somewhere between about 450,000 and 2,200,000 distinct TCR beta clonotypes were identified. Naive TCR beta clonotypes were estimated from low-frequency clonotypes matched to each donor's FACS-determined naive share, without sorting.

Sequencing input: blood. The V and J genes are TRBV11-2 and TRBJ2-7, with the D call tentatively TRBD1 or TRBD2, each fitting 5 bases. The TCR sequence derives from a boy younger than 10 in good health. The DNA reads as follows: TGTGCCAGCGCGGCAGGGAGCTCCTACGAGCAGTACTTC. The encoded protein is CASAAGSSYEQYF.